This TCR beta chain is from a study of blood T cell repertoires in COVID-19. Repertoires were generated with immunoSEQ multiplex PCR, while TCRdb's copy carries only in-frame clones and drops some. Here the sample spans about 200,000 clones, roughly nine tenths being singletons. The sample comprised PBMCs or T cells enriched from blood (not recorded which). The source is a young woman who had recovered from COVID-19.

As DNA, the CDR3 is TGTGCCAGCAGTACCATAGCGGGGGGGAATTCATACGGGGAGCTGTTTTTT. Its translation: CASSTIAGGNSYGELFF. The chain is built from TRBV27 and TRBJ2-2, with 11 bases matching TRBD2. CDR1 and CDR2 (germline): MNHEY, SMNVEV (reference sequence). The CDR3 has 17 residues. The V and J ends lost 5 bases and 7 bases, in that order; junction bases with no gene match: 12.